This TCR beta chain was identified in a study of CD8 T cells in ankylosing spondylitis. General study points: Prior literature has documented some motif variants in synovial fluid and blood from reactive arthritis. Seemingly characteristic of ankylosing spondylitis blood was a TCR beta motif consisting of under ten highly homologous variants.

This clonotype was detected ten times or more. The antigen is not known. MiXCR, applied by TCRdb to the 5' RACE reads, yields one record per CDR3 protein. The table records 200,000 or so distinct CDR3 sequences, 10% to 15% of them present only once. The CDR3 has 15 residues. Germline CDR1 SEHNR, CDR2 FQNEAQ (reference sequence). Losses at the gene ends were 3 bases for V and 5 bases for J; bases not matched to a gene: 4. This receptor was identified in a female donor with ankylosing spondylitis or in good health (not recorded which). Sequencing used blood, either unsorted or a sorted T cell fraction (not recorded which). This chain links TRBV7-9 with TRBJ2-2, with 9 bases that match TRBD1. In DNA form, the CDR3 reads TGTGCCAGCAGCTTGGGACAGGGAGAGACCGGGGAGCTGTTTTTT. It codes for CASSLGQGETGELFF.